A selection of T cell receptor beta chains follows, all from one sample in a study of blood T cell repertoires in COVID-19. Produced via immunoSEQ multiplex PCR; TCRdb's table is partial and in-frame only. The table shows 150,000 to 200,000 clones, with 80% occurring only once. The sample comprised PBMCs or T cells enriched from blood (not recorded which). Source of these receptors: a man in his sixties who had been exposed to COVID-19. The CDR3 runs from the conserved cysteine through the conserved F or W. The D gene is left open where the match is weak. Size values are once, few and many counts, or a class for expanded clones, and some rows have none.

V gene: TRBV18
J gene: TRBJ1-5
CDR3 length: 14
clone size: .
D gene: .
CDR3 protein: CASSGGGEGQPQHF
CDR3 DNA: TGTGCCAGCTCAGGAGGAGGCGAAGGTCAGCCCCAGCATTTT

V gene: TRBV5-4
J gene: TRBJ2-7
CDR3 length: 18
clone size: .
D gene: TRBD2
CDR3 protein: CASSLSWTSGNLAYEQYF
CDR3 DNA: TGTGCCAGCAGCTTGTCTTGGACTAGCGGGAACCTGGCCTACGAGCAGTACTTC

V gene: TRBV12-5
J gene: TRBJ2-3
CDR3 length: 19
clone size: .
D gene: TRBD2
CDR3 protein: CASGTGGTSGSWATDTQYF
CDR3 DNA: TGTGCTAGTGGTACGGGGGGGACTAGCGGGAGCTGGGCCACAGATACGCAGTATTTT

V gene: TRBV5-6
J gene: TRBJ2-1
CDR3 length: 15
clone size: .
D gene: .
CDR3 protein: CASSLLALSYNEQFF
CDR3 DNA: TGTGCCAGCAGCTTACTAGCTTTATCCTACAATGAGCAGTTCTTC

V gene: TRBV19
J gene: TRBJ2-5
CDR3 length: 14
clone size: .
D gene: TRBD1
CDR3 protein: CASTTGQGEETQYF
CDR3 DNA: TGTGCCAGTACCACCGGACAGGGGGAAGAGACCCAGTACTTC

V gene: TRBV7-2
J gene: TRBJ2-7
CDR3 length: 16
clone size: .
D gene: .
CDR3 protein: CASSLALSVPVYEQYF
CDR3 DNA: TGTGCCAGCAGCTTAGCGCTTAGCGTCCCTGTTTACGAGCAGTACTTC

V gene: TRBV30
J gene: TRBJ2-7
CDR3 length: 16
clone size: .
D gene: TRBD2
CDR3 protein: CAWRNRGLAGSYEQYF
CDR3 DNA: TGTGCCTGGAGGAACCGAGGACTAGCGGGGTCCTACGAGCAGTACTTC

V gene: TRBV29-1
J gene: TRBJ2-5
CDR3 length: 14
clone size: few
D gene: .
CDR3 protein: CSVLGSGTQETQYF
CDR3 DNA: TGCAGCGTTCTTGGATCCGGGACACAAGAGACCCAGTACTTC

V gene: TRBV25-1
J gene: TRBJ1-5
CDR3 length: 14
clone size: .
D gene: .
CDR3 protein: CASRGPGDNQPQHF
CDR3 DNA: TGTGCCAGCAGAGGTCCGGGGGACAATCAGCCCCAGCATTTT

V gene: TRBV6-5
J gene: TRBJ2-5
CDR3 length: 11
clone size: .
D gene: .
CDR3 protein: CASSLRGTQYF
CDR3 DNA: TGTGCCAGCAGTCTTCGGGGGACCCAGTACTTC

V gene: TRBV24-1
J gene: TRBJ2-1
CDR3 length: 13
clone size: .
D gene: TRBD1
CDR3 protein: CATGQGVVDEQFF
CDR3 DNA: TGTGCCACTGGACAGGGGGTCGTGGATGAGCAGTTCTTC

V gene: TRBV19
J gene: TRBJ1-5
CDR3 length: 15
clone size: .
D gene: TRBD1
CDR3 protein: CASSPGTGENQPQHF
CDR3 DNA: TGTGCCAGTAGCCCCGGGACAGGGGAAAATCAGCCCCAGCATTTT

V gene: TRBV15
J gene: TRBJ2-3
CDR3 length: 14
clone size: .
D gene: .
CDR3 protein: CATSPGLNTDTQYF
CDR3 DNA: TGTGCCACCAGCCCAGGCCTTAACACAGATACGCAGTATTTT

V gene: TRBV3-1/TRBV3-2
J gene: TRBJ2-1
CDR3 length: 15
clone size: .
D gene: .
CDR3 protein: CASSQVTGVGNEQFF
CDR3 DNA: TGTGCCAGCAGCCAAGTCACGGGAGTAGGTAATGAGCAGTTCTTC

V gene: TRBV2
J gene: TRBJ2-1
CDR3 length: 14
clone size: .
D gene: TRBD2
CDR3 protein: CASSQVAGVDEQFF
CDR3 DNA: TGTGCCAGCAGTCAGGTAGCGGGAGTTGATGAGCAGTTCTTC

V gene: TRBV11-2
J gene: TRBJ2-7
CDR3 length: 14
clone size: .
D gene: .
CDR3 protein: CASSQPGTVRKQYF
CDR3 DNA: TGTGCCAGCAGCCAACCCGGGACTGTCAGAAAGCAGTACTTC

V gene: TRBV24-1
J gene: TRBJ2-1
CDR3 length: 16
clone size: few
D gene: TRBD2
CDR3 protein: CATSEGSGGSNVEQFF
CDR3 DNA: TGTGCCACCAGTGAGGGCAGCGGGGGCAGTAATGTTGAGCAGTTCTTC

V gene: TRBV9
J gene: TRBJ2-3
CDR3 length: 16
clone size: few
D gene: TRBD2
CDR3 protein: CASSVRLSGVQDTQYF
CDR3 DNA: TGTGCCAGCAGCGTACGCTTAAGCGGGGTTCAGGATACGCAGTATTTT

V gene: TRBV7-9
J gene: TRBJ2-5
CDR3 length: 15
clone size: .
D gene: TRBD1
CDR3 protein: CASSFPGQGEETQYF
CDR3 DNA: TGTGCCAGCAGCTTTCCGGGACAGGGGGAAGAGACCCAGTACTTC

V gene: TRBV27
J gene: TRBJ1-5
CDR3 length: 15
clone size: .
D gene: .
CDR3 protein: CASSGGTGGNQPQHF
CDR3 DNA: TGTGCCAGCAGCGGCGGAACAGGAGGCAATCAGCCCCAGCATTTT

V gene: TRBV30
J gene: TRBJ2-4
CDR3 length: 13
clone size: .
D gene: TRBD2
CDR3 protein: CAWALGGGNIQYF
CDR3 DNA: TGTGCCTGGGCCCTTGGCGGGGGGAACATTCAGTACTTC

V gene: TRBV10-3
J gene: TRBJ2-7
CDR3 length: 14
clone size: .
D gene: .
CDR3 protein: CAISSGRSSYEQYF
CDR3 DNA: TGTGCCATCAGTAGCGGGCGAAGCTCCTACGAGCAGTACTTC

V gene: TRBV7-9
J gene: TRBJ2-1
CDR3 length: 14
clone size: .
D gene: .
CDR3 protein: CASSTLGLGGEQFF
CDR3 DNA: TGTGCCAGCAGCACCCTCGGGCTGGGGGGTGAGCAGTTCTTC

V gene: TRBV7-2
J gene: TRBJ2-7
CDR3 length: 15
clone size: .
D gene: TRBD2
CDR3 protein: CASSLYRGGSYEQYF
CDR3 DNA: TGTGCCAGCAGCTTATATCGCGGGGGCTCCTACGAGCAGTACTTC

V gene: TRBV18
J gene: TRBJ2-2
CDR3 length: 15
clone size: .
D gene: TRBD1
CDR3 protein: CASSPGQGNTGELFF
CDR3 DNA: TGTGCCAGCTCACCGGGACAGGGGAACACCGGGGAGCTGTTTTTT

V gene: TRBV21-1
J gene: TRBJ2-4
CDR3 length: 17
clone size: .
D gene: .
CDR3 protein: CASSKWASGRTKNIQYF
CDR3 DNA: TGTGCCAGCAGCAAATGGGCTAGCGGGAGGACCAAAAACATTCAGTACTTC

V gene: TRBV10-1
J gene: TRBJ2-5
CDR3 length: 14
clone size: .
D gene: TRBD2
CDR3 protein: CASSVTSAQETQYF
CDR3 DNA: TGCGCCAGCAGTGTGACTAGCGCTCAAGAGACCCAGTACTTC

V gene: TRBV7-8
J gene: TRBJ1-4
CDR3 length: 15
clone size: .
D gene: .
CDR3 protein: CASSGPGNLNEKLFF
CDR3 DNA: TGTGCCAGCAGCGGTCCAGGAAACCTTAATGAAAAACTGTTTTTT

V gene: TRBV19
J gene: TRBJ1-5
CDR3 length: 16
clone size: .
D gene: TRBD1
CDR3 protein: CASSGPGQGPNQPQHF
CDR3 DNA: TGTGCCAGTAGTGGCCCGGGACAGGGACCCAATCAGCCCCAGCATTTT

V gene: TRBV27
J gene: TRBJ2-2
CDR3 length: 15
clone size: .
D gene: TRBD1
CDR3 protein: CASSLSRGLTGELFF
CDR3 DNA: TGTGCCAGCAGTTTAAGCAGGGGGCTCACCGGGGAGCTGTTTTTT

V gene: TRBV4-2
J gene: TRBJ1-2
CDR3 length: 15
clone size: .
D gene: .
CDR3 protein: CASSQDYGRDYGYTF
CDR3 DNA: TGTGCCAGCAGCCAAGACTACGGCAGGGACTATGGCTACACCTTC

V gene: TRBV5-6
J gene: TRBJ2-7
CDR3 length: 16
clone size: .
D gene: TRBD2
CDR3 protein: CASSLALAGHDHEQYF
CDR3 DNA: TGTGCCAGCAGCTTGGCCCTAGCGGGACACGACCACGAGCAGTACTTC

V gene: TRBV30
J gene: TRBJ1-2
CDR3 length: 14
clone size: .
D gene: .
CDR3 protein: CAWSAHSGNYGYTF
CDR3 DNA: TGTGCCTGGAGTGCCCATTCAGGGAACTATGGCTACACCTTC

V gene: TRBV4-3
J gene: TRBJ1-2
CDR3 length: 13
clone size: .
D gene: .
CDR3 protein: CASSQGTDYGYTF
CDR3 DNA: TGCGCCAGCAGCCAAGGGACAGACTATGGCTACACCTTC

V gene: TRBV11-3
J gene: TRBJ2-2
CDR3 length: 14
clone size: .
D gene: .
CDR3 protein: CASSLEGDTGELFF
CDR3 DNA: TGTGCCAGCAGCTTAGAAGGGGACACCGGGGAGCTGTTTTTT

V gene: TRBV12-3/TRBV12-4
J gene: TRBJ1-1
CDR3 length: 12
clone size: .
D gene: .
CDR3 protein: CASSLRDTEAFF
CDR3 DNA: TGTGCCAGCAGTCTCCGGGACACTGAAGCTTTCTTT

V gene: TRBV5-1
J gene: TRBJ2-7
CDR3 length: 17
clone size: .
D gene: TRBD2
CDR3 protein: CASSWGLAGGASYEQYF
CDR3 DNA: TGCGCCAGCAGCTGGGGACTAGCGGGAGGAGCGTCCTACGAGCAGTACTTC

V gene: TRBV12-3/TRBV12-4
J gene: TRBJ2-1
CDR3 length: 13
clone size: .
D gene: TRBD1
CDR3 protein: CASSSQDRDEQFF
CDR3 DNA: TGTGCCAGCAGTTCACAGGACAGGGATGAGCAGTTCTTC

V gene: TRBV5-1
J gene: TRBJ2-7
CDR3 length: 14
clone size: .
D gene: .
CDR3 protein: CASSLEPSSYEQYF
CDR3 DNA: TGCGCCAGCAGCTTGGAACCGAGCTCCTACGAGCAGTACTTC

V gene: TRBV28
J gene: TRBJ1-2
CDR3 length: 13
clone size: .
D gene: .
CDR3 protein: CASSLLGGNGYTF
CDR3 DNA: TGTGCCAGCAGTCTTCTAGGGGGTAATGGCTACACCTTC

V gene: TRBV11-3
J gene: TRBJ2-5
CDR3 length: 19
clone size: .
D gene: TRBD1
CDR3 protein: CASSLGARWGTGVQETQYF
CDR3 DNA: TGTGCCAGCAGCCTAGGGGCCCGGTGGGGGACAGGGGTCCAAGAGACCCAGTACTTC

V gene: TRBV5-8
J gene: TRBJ1-5
CDR3 length: 15
clone size: .
D gene: .
CDR3 protein: CASSLPGRVNQPQHF
CDR3 DNA: TGTGCCAGCAGCTTGCCGGGGAGGGTCAATCAGCCCCAGCATTTT